The source of this TCR beta chain is a study of metastatic and nonmetastatic thyroid tumors (dated by TCRdb to between 2020 and 2021). In terms of the full investigation: Repertoires were compared across peripheral blood and tumor or nodule tissue samples from malignant and benign thyroid patients. Summary of the overall study and its limitations: TCR beta diversity was reported as significantly higher in malignant tumors than in benign nodules, in both blood and tumor samples.

The CDR3 has 13 amino acids, counting the end cysteine and phenylalanine. The DNA shown is the 39-base CDR3, in frame from base 1. Trimming removed 2 bases from V and 8 bases from J, leaving 11 bases between the germline ends. The germline V gene specifies MNHEY as CDR1 and SVGAGI as CDR2. No patient had received any treatment before thyroid surgery. The study retrospectively analysed patient clinical samples collected from about 2012 to 2018 using T-cell receptor beta sequencing. Concerning this clone itself: The antigen it recognizes is unknown. Base qualities are not recorded, but no much larger clone differs from it by a single base.

The library was generated by PCR. The sequencing machine was an Illumina HiSeq 4000. The TCR beta-chain CDR3 region of each patient was profiled by high-throughput sequencing. The authors' pipeline ran thus. The researchers built a classifier to tell apart papillary thyroid cancer patients with distant metastasis, based on CDR3 differences among clinicopathological groups. Repertoire diversity was assessed with the Shannon index, and tumor-blood repertoire similarity with the Morisita-Horn index. TCRdb reanalyzed the raw reads on its own, using fastp at Q25 for trimming and MiXCR for clone calling, and kept in-frame beta chains. The V and J calls shown here were made by TCRdb, not taken from the authors' results. Within this sample are approximately 41,000 clones, with 28% of them counted one time only. Almost 10% of the sample rests with the top ten.

This sequence originates from a male donor with papillary thyroid cancer or a benign thyroid nodule (not recorded which). Some clones in this sample may be carry-over from other donors' samples. This sequence uses TRBV6-5 and TRBJ2-3, with no D gene named confidently. Source material: blood. The DNA is TGTGCCAGCAGTTACGGTAGCTCCTGTACGCAGTATTTT. The translation is CASSYGSSCTQYF.